The 8 T cell receptor beta chains below come from one sample, sequenced in a study of Tregs in tolerant kidney transplant recipients. The data were produced by immunoSEQ multiplex PCR, yet TCRdb's version contains in-frame clones alone and is incomplete. This table has under 95,000 clones, around 93% appearing once. This specimen was Tregs from blood, taken before the transplant. The receptors shown here come from a human donor who received a combined kidney and bone marrow transplant.

The CDR3 loop reads CASSVVRAPQETQYF. CDR3 in DNA: TGTGCCAGCTCAGTGGTCCGGGCGCCCCAAGAGACCCAGTACTTC. The chain carries TRBV18 and TRBJ2-5; no firm D call. The germline V gene encodes CDR1 KGHSH and CDR2 LQKENI. The V gene lost 5 bases and the J gene lost 1 base, with 14 bases spanning the gap. The CDR3 extends over 15 amino acids.

The V call is TRBV19, the J call TRBJ2-1; 8 bases map to TRBD1. This CDR3 is built from 13 residues. V was clipped by 10 bases and J by 4 bases; unmatched bases: 6. Germline CDR1 LNHDA, CDR2 SQIVND (reference sequence). CDR3 residues: CATQGAPYNEQFF. The CDR3 region has the DNA TGTGCCACCCAGGGGGCCCCTTACAATGAGCAGTTCTTC.

This chain joins TRBV28 and TRBJ1-2, with 7 bases lining up with TRBD1. Germline CDR1 MDHEN, CDR2 SYDVKM. This CDR3 comprises 13 residues. V dropped 6 bases and J dropped 5; count of bases not matched to a gene: 6. The CDR3 loop is CASRTGFGYGYTF. The CDR3 DNA sequence: TGTGCCAGCAGGACAGGGTTCGGATATGGCTACACCTTC.

The gene calls are TRBV5-6 and TRBJ2-1, with a tentative D call TRBD1 (5 bases). V was pared by 0 bases and J by 6 bases, with 7 bases between. The CDR3 loop spans 13 amino acids. In germline, CDR1 is SGHDT, CDR2 YYEEEE. The CDR3 spells CASSLGGPNEQFF. The CDR3 DNA follows: TGTGCCAGCAGCTTGGGGGGCCCCAATGAGCAGTTCTTC.

V and J are TRBV30 and TRBJ2-3, with D uncertain. The germline V gene encodes CDR1 GTSNPN and CDR2 SVGIG (reference sequence). The CDR3 is 12 amino acids. Deletions cut 5 bases from V and 0 bases from J, with 6 bases between. This CDR3 reads CAWGVSTDTQYF. CDR3 nucleotides: TGTGCCTGGGGGGTTAGCACAGATACGCAGTATTTT.

The V and J genes are TRBV29-1 and TRBJ1-1; D is ambiguous. The germline V gene encodes CDR1 SQVTM and CDR2 ANQGSEA. The CDR3 has 12 amino acids. V lost 1 base, J lost 4 bases, and 7 bases lay in between. As DNA, the CDR3 is TGCAGCGTTGAAGGGGTTCGCACTGAAGCTTTCTTT. Protein sequence: CSVEGVRTEAFF.

The J gene is TRBJ2-1, the V gene TRBV28, with 13 bases matching TRBD2. Trimming removed 10 bases from V and 1 base from J; junction bases left unmatched: 7. CDR3 length: 16 amino acids. Germline values: CDR1 MDHEN, CDR2 SYDVKM. The CDR3 sequence: CATLTSGRVSYNEQFF. CDR3 in DNA: TGTGCCACTCTAACTAGCGGGAGGGTATCCTACAATGAGCAGTTCTTC.

DNA of the CDR3: TGTGCCAGCAGCTTAAGAGGCTGGTCGACCGGGGAGCTGTTTTTT. It translates to CASSLRGWSTGELFF. V gene TRBV7-9 combines with J gene TRBJ2-2, with D uncertain. The CDR3 is 15 residues long. V was clipped by 2 bases and J by 5 bases, with 12 bases between them. From germline, CDR1 is SEHNR and CDR2 FQNEAQ (reference sequence).